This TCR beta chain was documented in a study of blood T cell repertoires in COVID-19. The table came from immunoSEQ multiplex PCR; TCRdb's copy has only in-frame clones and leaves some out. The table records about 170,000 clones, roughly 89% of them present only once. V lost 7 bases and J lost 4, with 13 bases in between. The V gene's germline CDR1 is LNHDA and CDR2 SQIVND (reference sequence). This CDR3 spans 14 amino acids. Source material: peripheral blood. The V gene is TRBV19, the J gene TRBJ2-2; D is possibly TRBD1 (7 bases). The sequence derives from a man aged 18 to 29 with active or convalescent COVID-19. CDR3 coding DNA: TGTGCCAGTAAGGCAGGGGGGAGCACCGGGGAGCTGTTTTTT. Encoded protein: CASKAGGSTGELFF.